This TCR beta chain was recorded in a study of cytomegalovirus exposure and HLA in healthy donors. Amplification used 60 Vbeta primers and 13 Jbeta primers. Using immunoSEQ multiplex PCR, the repertoire was profiled, and TCRdb retains in-frame clones only, with some absent. The table has about 85,000 clones, less than 75% seen once. General observations from the study: Overall, about 160 TCR beta chains were annotated as cytomegalovirus-associated.

This CDR3 region has 13 residues. The V and J ends lost 3 bases and 6 bases respectively, with 10 bases between them. The germline gives CDR1 SEHNR, CDR2 FQNEAQ (reference sequence). As to this clone: As yet, its antigen is unknown.

The chain carries TRBV7-9 and TRBJ2-3, with a tentative D call TRBD1 (5 bases). The sequenced material came from PBMCs. The clonotype was recovered from a man under 40 in good health and CMV-seronegative. The CDR3 reads CASSLDTWDTQYF. As DNA, the CDR3 is TGTGCCAGCAGCTTGGACACTTGGGATACGCAGTATTTT.